A single sample gave rise to the 20 T cell receptor beta chains below, sequenced in a study of blood T cell repertoires in COVID-19. This table comes from immunoSEQ multiplex PCR, and its TCRdb copy is limited to in-frame clones, with some not included. Of some 180,000 clones in the sample, over 80% are singletons; the top ten hold 6.5% to 9.5%. Material: peripheral blood. These receptors all come from a woman aged 80 or over with COVID-19, enrolled during active disease.

This clone was found a few times. CDR3 coding DNA: TGTGCCAGCAGTGCCGGACAGTTGAACACTGAAGCTTTCTTT. As protein: CASSAGQLNTEAFF. The chain joins TRBV25-1 to TRBJ1-1; a possible D gene is TRBD1 (6 bases). The CDR3 sequence is 14 residues long. Trimming removed 4 bases at V and 0 bases at J, with 9 bases between. Germline V lookup: CDR1 MGHDK, CDR2 SYGVNS.

The rearrangement joins TRBV5-4 to TRBJ1-2; TRBD1 might be the D (6 bases). CDR3 size: 14 residues. The germline CDR1 and CDR2 sequences are SGHNT and YYREEE (reference sequence). Between the trimmed V and J ends, which lost 3 bases and 6 bases, there was a span of 15 bases. The CDR3 region has the DNA TGTGCCAGCAGCTCAGGCACAGGGCTCCATGGCTACACCTTC. Its translation: CASSSGTGLHGYTF.

The chain recombines TRBV5-4 with TRBJ2-2; TRBD1 matches at 9 bases. The germline V gene has CDR1 SGHNT and CDR2 YYREEE (reference sequence). The CDR3 has 13 amino acids. V dropped 5 bases and J dropped 6; count of bases not matched to a gene: 2. The CDR3 reads CASSRTGAGELFF. CDR3 in DNA: TGTGCCAGCAGTCGGACAGGGGCCGGGGAGCTGTTTTTT.

V and J are TRBV9 and TRBJ2-1, with 7 bases identical to TRBD2. CDR1 and CDR2 from the germline V gene are SGDLS and YYNGEE. The CDR3 sequence is 16 residues long. With 0 bases clipped from V and 6 bases from J, the junction kept 9 bases outside the gene matches. CDR3 bases: TGTGCCAGCAGCGTAGGGCGCCTAGCGGAGCGCAATGAGCAGTTCTTC. Amino acid sequence: CASSVGRLAERNEQFF.

The V gene is TRBV5-1, the J gene TRBJ2-3; D not certain. CDR3 size: 15 residues. The V gene's germline CDR1 is SGHRS and CDR2 YFSETQ. Trimming pared 4 bases from V and 2 bases from J, leaving 14 bases between. The CDR3 loop reads CASSLTVENTDTQYF. In DNA, the CDR3 is TGCGCCAGCAGCCTTACAGTCGAGAACACAGATACGCAGTATTTT.

This clone was recorded only once. CDR3 amino acids: CASSEQAIPNTEAFF. The CDR3 coding sequence is TGTGCCAGCAGTGAACAGGCAATCCCGAACACTGAAGCTTTCTTT. V is TRBV2 and J is TRBJ1-1; unclear D gene. This CDR3 is built from 15 residues. V lost 2 bases and J 1 base, leaving 11 bases between the germline ends. CDR1 and CDR2 (germline): SNHLY, FYNNEI. Supplemented by reference TRBV2 and TRBJ1-1, the full variable domain reads EPEVTQTPSHQVTQMGQEVILRCVPISNHLYFYWYRQILGQKVEFLVSFYNNEISEKSEIFDDQFSVERPDGSNFTLKIRSTKLEDSAMYFCASSEQAIPNTEAFFGQGTRLTVV.

This clone was observed once. The rearrangement joins TRBV6-1 to TRBJ2-3; 10 nucleotides match TRBD2. The length of the CDR3 is 17 residues. V dropped 4 bases and J dropped 3; count of bases not matched to a gene: 10. CDR1 MNHNS and CDR2 SASEGT come from the germline V gene. CDR3 sequence reads: CASSGERGGGSTDTQYF. As DNA, the CDR3 is TGTGCCAGCAGTGGAGAGCGGGGGGGCGGGTCAACAGATACGCAGTATTTT.

The rearrangement links TRBV5-1 to TRBJ1-4; 9 positions agree with TRBD1. The germline V gene has CDR1 SGHRS and CDR2 YFSETQ. There are 15 residues in the CDR3. V lost 4 bases and J lost 8; bases outside the gene matches: 9. The CDR3, as DNA: TGCGCCAGCAGCCCCGGGACAGGGAATGTGGAAAAACTGTTTTTT. Protein product: CASSPGTGNVEKLFF.

The chain is built from TRBV5-1 and TRBJ2-4; D is possibly TRBD2 (6 bases). The V gene lost 0 bases and the J gene lost 5 bases, with 9 bases spanning the gap. Germline V gene sequence: CDR1 SGHRS, CDR2 YFSETQ. This CDR3 spans 14 amino acids. The CDR3 DNA reads TGCGCCAGCAGCTTGGACCCGGGGGAAAACATTCAGTACTTC. Translating gives CASSLDPGENIQYF.

The chain carries TRBV2 and TRBJ2-2; no definite D call. CDR1 and CDR2 from the germline V gene are SNHLY and FYNNEI. This CDR3 has 14 amino acids. Trimming shortened V by 2 bases and J by 1 base, and 5 bases separated the two germline ends. CDR3 in DNA: TGTGCCAGCAGTGAATTGAGGAACACCGGGGAGCTGTTTTTT. As protein: CASSELRNTGELFF. The full variable domain, in which reference TRBV2 and TRBJ2-2 provide the parts outside the CDR3, is EPEVTQTPSHQVTQMGQEVILRCVPISNHLYFYWYRQILGQKVEFLVSFYNNEISEKSEIFDDQFSVERPDGSNFTLKIRSTKLEDSAMYFCASSELRNTGELFFGEGSRLTVL.

The chain has TRBV6-4 and TRBJ2-1; no clear D gene. The CDR3 contains 16 residues. The V end was cut by 8 bases, the J end by 1 base, with 18 bases between. Germline V CDR1 and CDR2: MRHNA, SNTAGT. The CDR3 region has the DNA TGTGCCAGCGCGTCGGAAGGTTACGGGTCCTACAATGAGCAGTTCTTC. Encoded protein: CASASEGYGSYNEQFF.

The chain couples TRBV4-1 to TRBJ1-1, with unresolved D. The CDR3 is made up of 13 amino acids. From germline, CDR1 is MGHRA and CDR2 YSYEKL. Trimming took 1 base from V and 11 from J, leaving 14 bases between them. In DNA, the CDR3 is TGCGCCAGCAGCCAAGTTCTAGATCCCGAGGCTTTCTTT. This sequence encodes CASSQVLDPEAFF.

The chain employs TRBV5-1 and TRBJ1-5, with D unclear. The germline gives CDR1 SGHRS, CDR2 YFSETQ. This CDR3 is built from 14 residues. V lost 2 bases and J lost 3, with 9 bases in between. The CDR3, as DNA: TGCGCCAGCAGCTTATTGGGAGACAATCAGCCCCAGCATTTT. This gives the protein CASSLLGDNQPQHF.

The J gene is TRBJ2-1, the V gene TRBV27; TRBD2 matches 13 bases. This CDR3 is 15 amino acids long. The trim removed 8 bases at V and 2 bases at J, leaving 3 bases unmatched. CDR1 is MNHEY and CDR2 is SMNVEV in the germline V gene (reference sequence). The CDR3 is CASLGLAGAYNEQFF. The DNA for the CDR3 is TGTGCCAGCCTTGGACTAGCGGGAGCCTACAATGAGCAGTTCTTC.

This clone was detected once. This chain connects TRBV5-1 to TRBJ2-7; 9 nucleotides line up with TRBD2. This CDR3 spans 17 amino acids. Germline CDR1 reads SGHRS; CDR2 reads YFSETQ. The junction had 7 bases not matched to a gene; V was cut back by 0 bases and J by 0 bases. CDR3 loop: CASSLEASGTTSYEQYF. The CDR3 DNA reads TGCGCCAGCAGCTTGGAGGCTAGCGGGACCACCTCCTACGAGCAGTACTTC.

Here the CDR3 DNA reads TGCGCCAGCAGCTTGGACGGGAGAGGAGAAGAGACCCAGTACTTC. Its protein product is CASSLDGRGEETQYF. The chain couples TRBV5-1 to TRBJ2-5; D perhaps matches TRBD2 (6 bases). V lost 0 bases and J lost 3, with 12 bases in between. Germline CDR1 and CDR2: SGHRS and YFSETQ. This CDR3 is built from 15 residues.

This clone was detected a few times. V usage is TRBV19 and J usage is TRBJ1-2; 10 nucleotides match TRBD1. V trimming: 11 bases; J trimming: 8 bases; junction bases outside the gene matches: 5. Per the germline V gene, CDR1 is LNHDA and CDR2 is SQIVND (reference sequence). CDR3 length equals 11 residues. The CDR3 nucleotides are TGTGCCGGAGGGACAGGGGTCGGCTACACCTTC. Residues: CAGGTGVGYTF.

This clone is a singleton in its sample. The CDR3 DNA follows: TGCGCCAGCAGCCATAAGCCGGGACAGGGCTTCACCGGGGAGCTGTTTTTT. This gives the protein CASSHKPGQGFTGELFF. J is TRBJ2-2 and V is TRBV4-1, with TRBD1 matching 9 bases. This CDR3 region has 17 residues. Germline lookup yields CDR1 MGHRA and CDR2 YSYEKL. V was pared by 3 bases and J by 4 bases, with 9 bases of the junction left unmatched.

This clone occurred once. The chain joins TRBV6-4 to TRBJ1-1; the match to TRBD1 covers 7 bases. The CDR3 covers 13 residues. Germline loops: CDR1 MRHNA, CDR2 SNTAGT. V was clipped by 7 bases and J by 7 bases; unmatched bases: 9. The CDR3 region has the DNA TGTGCCAGCACCCGACAGGGAAATGGTGAAGCTTTCTTT. Its translation is CASTRQGNGEAFF.

The chain employs TRBV2 and TRBJ1-2; D might be TRBD1 (6 bases). Germline assignment: CDR1 SNHLY and CDR2 FYNNEI. The CDR3 extends over 14 amino acids. Trimming shortened V by 6 bases and J by 6 bases, and 17 bases separated the two germline ends. The CDR3 DNA is TGTGCCAGCAGAGCCCAATCTTCAGGGGATGGCTACACCTTC. Protein product: CASRAQSSGDGYTF. Drawing the rest from reference TRBV2 and TRBJ1-2, the complete variable domain is EPEVTQTPSHQVTQMGQEVILRCVPISNHLYFYWYRQILGQKVEFLVSFYNNEISEKSEIFDDQFSVERPDGSNFTLKIRSTKLEDSAMYFCASRAQSSGDGYTFGSGTRLTVV.